The clone carrying this TCR beta chain showed up just a few times. It was healthy bone marrow donors who served as donors. The data are from a study of cytomegalovirus exposure and HLA in healthy donors. Germline V gives CDR1 LNHDA, CDR2 SQIVND (reference sequence). This CDR3 is 17 amino acids long. V was cut by 1 base and J by 0 bases, with 13 bases left in between. The PCR employed 60 Vbeta primers together with 13 Jbeta primers. Measured with immunoSEQ multiplex PCR; TCRdb has only the in-frame clones, and not every one. The sample gives 200,000 or so clones, approximately 80% of which show up once; just over 2% is in the top ten.

The receptor comes from a woman aged 18-30 years in good health and CMV-seropositive. The material sequenced was PBMCs. The V call is TRBV19, the J call TRBJ2-1; maybe TRBD2 (6 bases). The CDR3 nucleotides read TGTGCCAGTAGTATAGGGGACTCGGGGAGCTCCTACAATGAGCAGTTCTTC. This codes for CASSIGDSGSSYNEQFF.